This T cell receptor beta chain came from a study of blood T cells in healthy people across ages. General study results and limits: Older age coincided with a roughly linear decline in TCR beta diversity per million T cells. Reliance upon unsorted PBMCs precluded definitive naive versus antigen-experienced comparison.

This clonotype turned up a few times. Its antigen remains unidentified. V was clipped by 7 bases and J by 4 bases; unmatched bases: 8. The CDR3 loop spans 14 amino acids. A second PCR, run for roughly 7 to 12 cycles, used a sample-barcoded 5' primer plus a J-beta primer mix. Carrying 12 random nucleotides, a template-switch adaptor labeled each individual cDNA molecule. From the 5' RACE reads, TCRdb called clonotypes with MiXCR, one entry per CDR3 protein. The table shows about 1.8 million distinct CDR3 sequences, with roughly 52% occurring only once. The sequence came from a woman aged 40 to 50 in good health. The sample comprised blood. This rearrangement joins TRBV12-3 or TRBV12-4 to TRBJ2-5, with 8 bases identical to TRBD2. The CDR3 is CASNPGGAPETQYF. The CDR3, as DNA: TGTGCCAGCAATCCCGGGGGGGCCCCAGAGACCCAGTACTTC.